What follows is one TCR beta chain and its context. The source of the sample is a study of cytomegalovirus exposure and HLA in healthy donors. PCR used 60 Vbeta primers and 13 Jbeta primers. Measured with immunoSEQ multiplex PCR; TCRdb has only the in-frame clones, and not every one. The sample has 160,000 or so clones, 80% seen once. This CDR3 is 14 amino acids long. J gave up 3 bases and V 3 bases, and 3 bases lay outside the gene matches. Germline V gives CDR1 SGHRS, CDR2 YFSETQ. Input material: PBMCs. The receptor was isolated from a man younger than 40 in good health and CMV-seronegative. V is TRBV5-1 and J is TRBJ1-5, with 7 bases that match TRBD1. DNA of the CDR3: TGCGCCAGCAGCTCCGGACAGGCCAATCAGCCCCAGCATTTT. Amino acid sequence: CASSSGQANQPQHF.